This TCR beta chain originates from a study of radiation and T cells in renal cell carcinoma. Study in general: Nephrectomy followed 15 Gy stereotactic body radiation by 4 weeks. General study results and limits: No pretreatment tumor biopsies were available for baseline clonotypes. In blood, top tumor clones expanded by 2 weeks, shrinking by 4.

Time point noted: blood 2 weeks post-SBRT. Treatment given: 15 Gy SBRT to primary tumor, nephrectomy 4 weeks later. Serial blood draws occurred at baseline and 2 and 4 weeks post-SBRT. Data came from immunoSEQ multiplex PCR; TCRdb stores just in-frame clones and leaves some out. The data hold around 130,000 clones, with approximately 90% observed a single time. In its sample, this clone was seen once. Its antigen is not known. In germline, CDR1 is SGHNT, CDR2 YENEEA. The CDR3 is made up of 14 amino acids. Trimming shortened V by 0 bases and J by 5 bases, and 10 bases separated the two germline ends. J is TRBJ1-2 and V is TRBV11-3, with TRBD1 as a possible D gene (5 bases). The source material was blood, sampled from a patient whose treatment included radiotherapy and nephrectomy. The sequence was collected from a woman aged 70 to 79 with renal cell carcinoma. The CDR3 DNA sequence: TGTGCCAGCAGCTTAGACAGGGACCTTTATGGCTACACCTTC. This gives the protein CASSLDRDLYGYTF.